These 5 T cell receptor beta chains were all obtained from the same sample, sequenced in a study of T cell repertoires in cytomegalovirus infection. TCRdb independently ran MiXCR on the reads; one entry per CDR3 protein. The table has 100,000 or so distinct CDR3 sequences, 20% to 30% seen once. The specimen was CD8+ T cells from PBMCs. Receptors were obtained from a human donor in good health (CMV status not recorded). Some clones in this sample may be carry-over from other donors' samples.

The chain joins TRBV7-6 to TRBJ2-7; TRBD1 matches 10 bases. Trimming took 4 bases from V and 3 from J; bases not matched to a gene: 9. The CDR3 is 16 residues long. Germline V gene lookup returns CDR1 SGHVS and CDR2 FNYEAQ. The CDR3 spells CASSSDRGGSNYEQYF. The CDR3 nucleotides read TGTGCCAGCAGCTCGGACAGGGGGGGTAGTAACTACGAGCAGTACTTC.

This clonotype appeared many times. The chain is built from TRBV7-6 and TRBJ2-1; TRBD2 agrees at 8 bases. This CDR3 is 13 amino acids long. V dropped 6 bases and J dropped 6; count of bases not matched to a gene: 4. The V gene's germline CDR1 is SGHVS and CDR2 FNYEAQ. CDR3 DNA sequence: TGTGCCAGCAGTACCGGGACTAGCAATGAGCAGTTCTTC. This gives the protein CASSTGTSNEQFF.

The genes are TRBV20-1 and TRBJ1-5; D ambiguous. Germline CDR1 DFQATT, CDR2 SNEGSKA (reference sequence). With 0 bases removed from V and 0 bases from J, the gap between germline ends came to 6 bases. The CDR3 covers 14 residues. The CDR3 region is CSAREDGSNQPQHF. CDR3 nucleotides: TGCAGTGCTAGAGAGGACGGTAGCAATCAGCCCCAGCATTTT.

The chain couples TRBV13 to TRBJ1-2; the D is unclear. From germline, CDR1 is PRHDT and CDR2 FYEKMQ (reference sequence). V lost 3 bases to trimming and J lost 0 bases, with 8 bases between them. The CDR3 extends over 14 amino acids. As DNA, the CDR3 is TGTGCCAGCAGCTTCACAAGCACTAACTATGGCTACACCTTC. This translates into CASSFTSTNYGYTF. Full variable domain (remainder filled in from reference TRBV13 and TRBJ1-2): AAGVIQSPRHLIKEKRETATLKCYPIPRHDTVYWYQQGPGQDPQFLISFYEKMQSDKGSIPDRFSAQQFSDYHSELNMSSLELGDSALYFCASSFTSTNYGYTFGSGTRLTVV.

In this sample, this clonotype turned up a few times. The chain carries TRBV20-1 and TRBJ2-3, with 12 bases matching TRBD2. The germline CDR1 and CDR2 sequences are DFQATT and SNEGSKA (reference sequence). V dropped 1 base and J dropped 0; count of bases not matched to a gene: 11. CDR3 length: 19 amino acids. CDR3 protein: CSARVPPSGRAFSTDTQYF. CDR3 nucleotides: TGCAGTGCTAGAGTCCCCCCTAGCGGGAGGGCCTTTAGCACAGATACGCAGTATTTT.